This T cell receptor (beta chain) comes out of a study of CD8 T cells in Susac syndrome. An amount of RNA that ranged from 0.5 to 1 ug was reverse transcribed with random hexamers. A single record per CDR3 protein comes from TCRdb applying MiXCR to the immunoSEQ multiplex PCR reads. Here the sample spans about 210,000 distinct CDR3 sequences, roughly 94% being singletons. Material for sequencing was CD4+ T cells from PBMCs. The receptor was derived from a human donor in good health.

This CDR3 reads CASSQAYGGKERGFTAFF. For the CDR3, the DNA is TGTGCCAGCAGCCAAGCGTACGGGGGTAAAGAGCGCGGATTTACGGCTTTCTTT. This chain joins TRBV3-1 and TRBJ1-1, with D possibly being TRBD1 (5 bases). The germline gives CDR1 LGHDT, CDR2 YNNKEL (reference sequence). The CDR3 contains 18 residues. Between the trimmed V and J ends, which lost 1 base and 11 bases, there was a span of 29 bases.